Listed below are T cell receptor beta chains from one sample, sequenced in a study of shared clonotypes between healthy human individuals. Generated by immunoSEQ multiplex PCR, the TCRdb table keeps only in-frame clones and is missing some. The sample contains 950,000 to 1,100,000 clones, 60% to 80% of which appear only once. The specimen was memory CD4+ T cells sorted from blood. These receptor sequences come from a man aged 18 to 30 in good health. The CDR3 runs from the conserved cysteine through the conserved F or W. Fields, in order: clone size, D gene, V gene, J gene, CDR3 protein, CDR3 DNA. D genes are given only for firm matches. Size tells how often a clone was seen (once, few, many) or the class of an expanded clone, and some rows leave it out.

clone size: -; D gene: -; V gene: TRBV6-1; J gene: TRBJ2-3; CDR3 protein: CASSASGWQDTQYF; CDR3 DNA: TGTGCCAGCAGTGCCTCAGGGTGGCAAGATACGCAGTATTTT
clone size: -; D gene: -; V gene: TRBV10-3; J gene: TRBJ1-3; CDR3 protein: CAISESITSSGNTIYF; CDR3 DNA: TGTGCCATCAGTGAGTCTATAACAAGCTCTGGAAACACCATATATTTT
clone size: -; D gene: -; V gene: TRBV11-3; J gene: TRBJ2-1; CDR3 protein: CASSLDYSGTEQFF; CDR3 DNA: TGTGCCAGCAGCTTAGATTACAGTGGCACCGAGCAGTTCTTC
clone size: -; D gene: -; V gene: TRBV10-2; J gene: TRBJ1-5; CDR3 protein: CASNSGGGNQPQHF; CDR3 DNA: TGCGCCAGCAATTCCGGGGGGGGCAATCAGCCCCAGCATTTT
clone size: -; D gene: -; V gene: TRBV27; J gene: TRBJ2-2; CDR3 protein: CASSRVPGELFF; CDR3 DNA: TGTGCCAGCAGTAGGGTTCCCGGGGAGCTGTTTTTT
clone size: -; D gene: -; V gene: TRBV2; J gene: TRBJ2-3; CDR3 protein: CASSEATGHPTDTQYF; CDR3 DNA: TGTGCCAGCAGTGAAGCAACTGGGCATCCCACAGATACGCAGTATTTT
clone size: -; D gene: TRBD2; V gene: TRBV11-3; J gene: TRBJ2-1; CDR3 protein: CASSMTSGGYNEQFF; CDR3 DNA: TGTGCCAGCAGCATGACTAGCGGGGGTTACAATGAGCAGTTCTTC
clone size: -; D gene: TRBD2; V gene: TRBV10-1; J gene: TRBJ2-1; CDR3 protein: CASSDGLAEYNEQFF; CDR3 DNA: TGCGCCAGCAGTGATGGTCTAGCGGAATACAATGAGCAGTTCTTC
clone size: -; D gene: TRBD1; V gene: TRBV2; J gene: TRBJ1-2; CDR3 protein: CASVGGTVVGYTF; CDR3 DNA: TGTGCCAGCGTGGGTGGGACAGTCGTCGGCTACACCTTC
clone size: -; D gene: -; V gene: TRBV18; J gene: TRBJ1-1; CDR3 protein: CASSPGLGGNTEAFF; CDR3 DNA: TGTGCCAGCTCACCAGGTCTGGGGGGCAACACTGAAGCTTTCTTT
clone size: -; D gene: TRBD1; V gene: TRBV5-1; J gene: TRBJ1-2; CDR3 protein: CASSSGQGADYGYTF; CDR3 DNA: TGCGCCAGCAGCTCGGGACAGGGGGCTGACTATGGCTACACCTTC
clone size: -; D gene: TRBD1; V gene: TRBV5-1; J gene: TRBJ2-6; CDR3 protein: CASSPRTGENVLTF; CDR3 DNA: TGCGCCAGCAGCCCCAGGACAGGGGAGAACGTCCTGACTTTC
clone size: -; D gene: -; V gene: TRBV15; J gene: TRBJ1-6; CDR3 protein: CATSGDQGSPLHF; CDR3 DNA: TGTGCCACCAGCGGGGACCAGGGGTCACCCCTCCACTTT
clone size: once; D gene: -; V gene: TRBV5-1; J gene: TRBJ1-1; CDR3 protein: CASSFGERNTEAFF; CDR3 DNA: TGCGCCAGCAGCTTTGGGGAGAGGAACACTGAAGCTTTCTTT
clone size: many; D gene: -; V gene: TRBV7-9; J gene: TRBJ1-4; CDR3 protein: CASSLGSHEKLFF; CDR3 DNA: TGTGCCAGCAGCTTAGGGAGTCATGAAAAACTGTTTTTT
clone size: -; D gene: TRBD1; V gene: TRBV5-6; J gene: TRBJ1-4; CDR3 protein: CASSLGTGGFGKLFF; CDR3 DNA: TGTGCCAGCAGCTTGGGGACAGGGGGTTTCGGAAAACTGTTTTTT
clone size: -; D gene: TRBD2; V gene: TRBV6-5; J gene: TRBJ2-5; CDR3 protein: CASSRPSGGEETQYF; CDR3 DNA: TGTGCCAGCAGCCGCCCCAGCGGGGGTGAAGAGACCCAGTACTTC
clone size: -; D gene: -; V gene: TRBV7-8; J gene: TRBJ1-1; CDR3 protein: CASSITLGSTEAFF; CDR3 DNA: TGTGCCAGCAGCATTACTCTCGGGTCCACTGAAGCTTTCTTT
clone size: few; D gene: -; V gene: TRBV4-2; J gene: TRBJ2-2; CDR3 protein: CASSQDLSGVWTGELFF; CDR3 DNA: TGTGCCAGCAGCCAAGATCTTTCGGGGGTGTGGACCGGGGAGCTGTTTTTT
clone size: -; D gene: TRBD1; V gene: TRBV5-4; J gene: TRBJ2-7; CDR3 protein: CASSLAGTGRGEQYF; CDR3 DNA: TGTGCCAGCAGCTTGGCCGGGACAGGTAGGGGGGAGCAGTACTTC
clone size: -; D gene: -; V gene: TRBV5-1; J gene: TRBJ2-7; CDR3 protein: CASSLEQGPIYEQYF; CDR3 DNA: TGCGCCAGCAGCTTGGAGCAGGGTCCCATCTACGAGCAGTACTTC
clone size: -; D gene: -; V gene: TRBV27; J gene: TRBJ1-4; CDR3 protein: CASRQLGVSTNEKLFF; CDR3 DNA: TGTGCCAGCAGGCAACTCGGGGTCTCAACTAATGAAAAACTGTTTTTT
clone size: -; D gene: -; V gene: TRBV18; J gene: TRBJ2-2; CDR3 protein: CASSLNSLINTGELFF; CDR3 DNA: TGTGCCAGCTCACTTAACTCACTCATCAACACCGGGGAGCTGTTTTTT
clone size: -; D gene: TRBD1; V gene: TRBV15; J gene: TRBJ1-2; CDR3 protein: CATSPDRIDYGYTF; CDR3 DNA: TGTGCCACCAGCCCGGACAGGATAGACTATGGCTACACCTTC